These 21 T cell receptor beta chains were sequenced from one sample in a study of T cell responses to AZD1222 COVID-19 vaccine. Sequencing was performed with immunoSEQ multiplex PCR; in TCRdb, only in-frame clones are kept and a portion is missing. The table lists fewer than 70,000 clones, roughly 80% of them singletons. The source material was peripheral blood, sampled 28 days after the second AZD1222 dose. The receptor set was obtained from an adult who received the AZD1222 COVID-19 vaccine.

The chain employs TRBV7-8 and TRBJ1-1; D possibly corresponds to TRBD1 (5 bases). Germline lookup yields CDR1 SGHVS and CDR2 FQNEAQ. The CDR3 totals 16 residues. Deletions cut 2 bases from V and 0 bases from J, with 13 bases between. The CDR3 reads CASSLSPGSVNTEAFF. The CDR3, as DNA: TGTGCCAGCAGCTTAAGTCCAGGGAGCGTGAACACTGAAGCTTTCTTT.

CDR3 protein: CASSLGGTANLNEQFF. The CDR3 nucleotides are TGCGCCAGCAGCTTGGGTGGGACAGCTAATCTCAATGAGCAGTTCTTC. The rearrangement joins TRBV5-1 to TRBJ2-1; TRBD1 agrees at 7 bases. The V gene end was trimmed by 0 bases and the J gene end by 6 bases; junction bases not matched to a gene: 9. CDR3 length equals 16 residues. Germline CDR1 reads SGHRS; CDR2 reads YFSETQ.

This clone was observed at least ten times. The chain recombines TRBV6-4 with TRBJ2-5; possibly TRBD1 or TRBD2 for D (7 bases each). Germline V gives CDR1 MRHNA, CDR2 SNTAGT. CDR3 length: 15 residues. The germline V and J ends were trimmed by 5 bases and 5 bases, with 18 bases remaining between them. CDR3 sequence (DNA): TGTGCCAGCAGTCCCCAGGGGGGGGCCGGTGAGACCCAGTACTTC. This encodes CASSPQGGAGETQYF.

The chain couples TRBV28 to TRBJ2-2, with 8 bases identical to TRBD1. The CDR3 loop spans 16 amino acids. Trimming took 3 bases from V and 1 from J; bases not matched to a gene: 4. The germline V gene has CDR1 MDHEN and CDR2 SYDVKM. CDR3 in amino acids: CASSFFTGGNTGELFF. CDR3 coding DNA: TGTGCCAGCAGTTTTTTTACAGGGGGGAACACCGGGGAGCTGTTTTTT.

The chain's CDR3 is CASSLDGSRQPQHF. The CDR3 nucleotides are TGTGCCAGCAGCTTAGATGGGTCCCGACAGCCCCAGCATTTT. The V and J genes are TRBV7-9 and TRBJ1-5; D is unresolved. The V gene lost 1 base and the J gene lost 7 bases, with 11 bases spanning the gap. Germline assignment: CDR1 SEHNR and CDR2 FQNEAQ (reference sequence). CDR3 length equals 14 residues.

This chain links TRBV4-1 with TRBJ2-3; D perhaps matches TRBD2 (5 bases). V lost 6 bases, J lost 0 bases, and 19 bases lay in between. The CDR3 totals 17 residues. Germline CDR1 MGHRA, CDR2 YSYEKL. The CDR3 DNA reads as TGCGCCAGCAGTCGCCAAATTTTGTCGGGGAGCACAGATACGCAGTATTTT. Translated, it gives CASSRQILSGSTDTQYF.

The V gene is TRBV5-1, the J gene TRBJ1-3; no reliable D call. The CDR3 consists of 16 residues. V lost 0 bases, J lost 0 bases, and 10 bases lay in between. Germline loops: CDR1 SGHRS, CDR2 YFSETQ. The CDR3 sequence is CASSLGGQNSGNTIYF. The CDR3 DNA reads as TGCGCCAGCAGCTTGGGAGGGCAGAACTCTGGAAACACCATATATTTT.

V and J are TRBV10-3 and TRBJ2-5; D unresolved. CDR3 length: 14 residues. Germline V gene sequence: CDR1 ENHRY, CDR2 SYGVKD. With 0 bases removed from V and 5 bases from J, the gap between germline ends came to 10 bases. The CDR3 DNA sequence: TGTGCCATCAGTGAGTCGGCAGGTGGGGAGACCCAGTACTTC. Residues: CAISESAGGETQYF.

The rearrangement joins TRBV11-1 to TRBJ2-7; D is possibly TRBD1 (5 bases). The germline V and J ends were trimmed by 0 bases and 1 base, with 10 bases remaining between them. Germline CDR1 and CDR2: SGHAT and FQDESV (reference sequence). This CDR3 is built from 15 residues. CDR3 sequence (DNA): TGTGCCAGCAGCTTAGCTATGGGGCCTTCCTACGAGCAGTACTTC. Translating it yields CASSLAMGPSYEQYF.

This chain uses TRBV2 with TRBJ2-7; tentatively, D is TRBD1 (6 bases). Trimming left V 8 bases short and J 0 bases short, with 14 bases between. Germline CDR1 is SNHLY and CDR2 is FYNNEI. The CDR3 totals 14 residues. The CDR3 region has the DNA TGTGCCAGCCCCGGGGAAGGGGGCTCCTACGAGCAGTACTTC. Amino acids: CASPGEGGSYEQYF.

This clone was picked up a small number of times. The chain carries TRBV7-9 and TRBJ1-2; the D is unclear. This CDR3 spans 16 amino acids. Germline V CDR1 and CDR2: SEHNR, FQNEAQ (reference sequence). The V and J ends lost 3 bases and 0 bases respectively, with 14 bases between them. As DNA, the CDR3 is TGTGCCAGCAGCTTGGACTTCACTCGTTCTAACTATGGCTACACCTTC. This encodes CASSLDFTRSNYGYTF.

The V and J genes are TRBV6-5 and TRBJ1-1; a possible D gene is TRBD1 (5 bases). This CDR3 contains 16 residues. The ends were cut back, 0 bases at V and 2 bases at J, with 13 bases in the middle. In germline, CDR1 is MNHEY, CDR2 SVGAGI. DNA of the CDR3: TGTGCCAGCAGTTACTCGGTCGACAGACCTAACACTGAAGCTTTCTTT. Protein product: CASSYSVDRPNTEAFF.

This clone appeared a few times. V gene TRBV2 combines with J gene TRBJ2-1, with TRBD2 identical over 10 bases. Germline CDR1 is SNHLY and CDR2 is FYNNEI. This CDR3 contains 16 residues. V lost 2 bases and J lost 2; bases outside the gene matches: 3. CDR3 sequence: CASSELLAGAYNEQFF. The CDR3 coding sequence is TGTGCCAGCAGTGAATTGCTAGCGGGGGCCTACAATGAGCAGTTCTTC.

This clone was found once. The V gene is TRBV24-1, the J gene TRBJ1-2; D is possibly TRBD1 (6 bases). Trimming shortened V by 3 bases and J by 7 bases, and 11 bases separated the two germline ends. The CDR3 runs 13 residues. Germline V gives CDR1 KGHDR, CDR2 SFDVKD. The CDR3 nucleotides read TGTGCCACCAGTGATCGAGAGGGGGGTGGCTACACCTTC. Its translation is CATSDREGGGYTF.

V is TRBV4-2 and J is TRBJ1-2; D unresolved. CDR1 LGHNA and CDR2 YNFKEQ come from the germline V gene. Between the trimmed V and J ends, which lost 0 bases and 4 bases, there was a span of 15 bases. The CDR3 length is 16 residues. Written as DNA, the CDR3 is TGTGCCAGCAGCCAAGATAAACAGCCTCGGGCCTATGGCTACACCTTC. Residues: CASSQDKQPRAYGYTF.

The chain links TRBV6-5 to TRBJ2-7; D might be TRBD2 (6 bases). The CDR3 is 16 residues long. The V and J ends lost 0 bases and 2 bases respectively, with 14 bases between them. The germline gives CDR1 MNHEY, CDR2 SVGAGI. The CDR3 sequence: CASSYSMSGRTYEQYF. The CDR3 region has the DNA TGTGCCAGCAGTTACTCGATGTCTGGGAGGACCTACGAGCAGTACTTC.

V gene TRBV15 combines with J gene TRBJ2-1; D may correspond to TRBD1 or TRBD2 (5 bases each). Germline CDR1 is LNHNV and CDR2 is YYDKDF (reference sequence). Trimming took 3 bases from V and 12 from J, leaving 12 bases between them. The CDR3 loop spans 12 amino acids. The CDR3 sequence is CATSRGDSLQFF. CDR3 DNA sequence: TGTGCCACCAGCAGGGGAGACAGCCTGCAGTTCTTC.

The chain links TRBV19 to TRBJ1-1, with a possible D match to TRBD1 (5 bases). The length of the CDR3 is 13 residues. V was trimmed by 8 bases and J by 3 bases, leaving 13 bases between them. Looked up from germline, CDR1 is LNHDA and CDR2 is SQIVND (reference sequence). CDR3 sequence (DNA): TGTGCCAGTGGGGGTACGAGAGACACTGAAGCTTTCTTT. It is translated as CASGGTRDTEAFF.

V gene TRBV2 combines with J gene TRBJ1-5; TRBD1 agrees at 8 bases. V was pared by 4 bases and J by 3 bases, with 11 bases of the junction left unmatched. The V gene's germline CDR1 is SNHLY and CDR2 FYNNEI. The length of the CDR3 is 17 residues. CDR3 sequence (DNA): TGTGCCAGCAGTGCATCTCTCGGGACAGGCCACAATCAGCCCCAGCATTTT. Its translation: CASSASLGTGHNQPQHF.

The chain has TRBV5-6 and TRBJ2-7; D possibly corresponds to TRBD1 (6 bases). V lost 0 bases and J lost 5, with 9 bases in between. This CDR3 is built from 13 residues. CDR1 and CDR2 from the germline V gene are SGHDT and YYEEEE. CDR3 sequence: CASSLVNRDEQYF. In DNA form, the CDR3 reads TGTGCCAGCAGCTTGGTGAACAGGGACGAGCAGTACTTC.

This chain links TRBV4-1 with TRBJ1-5; D perhaps matches TRBD1 (5 bases). CDR3 length: 15 residues. Germline loops: CDR1 MGHRA, CDR2 YSYEKL. The V gene lost 0 bases and the J gene lost 3 bases, with 9 bases spanning the gap. The CDR3 nucleotides read TGCGCCAGCAGCCAAGATCCAGGGATCAATCAGCCCCAGCATTTT. This translates into CASSQDPGINQPQHF.